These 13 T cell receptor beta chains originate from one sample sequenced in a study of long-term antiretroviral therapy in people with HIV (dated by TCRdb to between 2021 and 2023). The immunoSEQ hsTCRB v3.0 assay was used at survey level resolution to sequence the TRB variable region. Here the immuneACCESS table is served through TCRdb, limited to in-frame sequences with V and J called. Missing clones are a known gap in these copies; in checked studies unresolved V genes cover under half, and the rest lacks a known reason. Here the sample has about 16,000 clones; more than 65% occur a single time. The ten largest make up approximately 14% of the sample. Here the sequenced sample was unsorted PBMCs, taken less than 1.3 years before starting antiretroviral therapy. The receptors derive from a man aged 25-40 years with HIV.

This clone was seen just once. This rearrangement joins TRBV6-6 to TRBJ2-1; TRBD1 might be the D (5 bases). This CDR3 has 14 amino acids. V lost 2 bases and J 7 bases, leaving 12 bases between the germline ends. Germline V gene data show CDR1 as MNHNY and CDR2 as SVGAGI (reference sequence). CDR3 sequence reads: CASSYGAEMNEQFF. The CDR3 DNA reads TGTGCCAGCAGTTACGGGGCCGAGATGAATGAGCAGTTCTTC.

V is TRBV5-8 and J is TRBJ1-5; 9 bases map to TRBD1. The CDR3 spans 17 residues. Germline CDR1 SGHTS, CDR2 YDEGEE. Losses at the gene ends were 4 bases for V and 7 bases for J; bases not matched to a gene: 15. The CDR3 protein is CASSPETQTGGNQPQHF. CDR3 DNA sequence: TGTGCCAGCAGCCCCGAAACACAGACAGGGGGGAACCAGCCCCAGCATTTT.

For the CDR3, the DNA is TGTGCCAGCAGTTTACAGTTTAGCAATCAGCCCCAGCATTTT. Its protein is CASSLQFSNQPQHF. This chain joins TRBV28 and TRBJ1-5; D is uncertain. The CDR3 is 14 amino acids. Germline V CDR1 and CDR2: MDHEN, SYDVKM. The V gene lost 2 bases and the J gene lost 0 bases, with 5 bases spanning the gap. The whole variable domain, filled in from reference TRBV28 and TRBJ1-5, reads DVKVTQSSRYLVKRTGEKVFLECVQDMDHENMFWYRQDPGLGLRLIYFSYDVKMKEKGDIPEGYSVSREKKERFSLILESASTNQTSMYLCASSLQFSNQPQHFGDGTRLSIL.

CDR3 in DNA: TGTGCCAGCAGTTTGGGGACAGGGTCGGCAGATACGCAGTATTTT. Protein: CASSLGTGSADTQYF. The chain carries TRBV27 and TRBJ2-3; 9 positions agree with TRBD1. Germline loops: CDR1 MNHEY, CDR2 SMNVEV (reference sequence). V was clipped by 3 bases and J by 4 bases; unmatched bases: 5. The CDR3 extends over 15 amino acids.

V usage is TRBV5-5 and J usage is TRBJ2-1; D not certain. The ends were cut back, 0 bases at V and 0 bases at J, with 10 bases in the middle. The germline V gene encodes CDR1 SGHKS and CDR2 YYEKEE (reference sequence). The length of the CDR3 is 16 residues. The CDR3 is CASSLEVSVSYNEQFF. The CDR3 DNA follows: TGTGCCAGCAGCTTGGAGGTTTCGGTCTCCTACAATGAGCAGTTCTTC.

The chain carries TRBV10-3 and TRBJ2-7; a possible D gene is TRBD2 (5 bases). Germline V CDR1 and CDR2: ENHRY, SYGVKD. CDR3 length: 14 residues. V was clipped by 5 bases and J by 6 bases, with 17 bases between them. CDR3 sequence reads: CAISRGGPSAEQYF. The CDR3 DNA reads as TGTGCCATCAGTCGGGGTGGGCCCTCGGCCGAGCAGTACTTC.

CDR3 nucleotide sequence: TGTGCCAGCTCACCACCTCAGGGGGGCGGCTACACCTTC. Translation gives CASSPPQGGGYTF. The chain recombines TRBV18 with TRBJ1-2, with TRBD1 matching over 7 bases. Germline V gene lookup returns CDR1 KGHSH and CDR2 LQKENI. J gave up 8 bases and V 0 bases, and 3 bases lay outside the gene matches. The CDR3 is 13 amino acids.

The CDR3 DNA reads TGTGCCAGCAGTTTAGGCCCTAGCGGGACCTACGAGCAGTACTTC. Its translation: CASSLGPSGTYEQYF. The chain carries TRBV27 and TRBJ2-7; 9 bases are shared with TRBD2. Trimming removed 2 bases from V and 2 bases from J; junction bases left unmatched: 4. The CDR3 spans 15 residues. Germline assignment: CDR1 MNHEY and CDR2 SMNVEV (reference sequence).

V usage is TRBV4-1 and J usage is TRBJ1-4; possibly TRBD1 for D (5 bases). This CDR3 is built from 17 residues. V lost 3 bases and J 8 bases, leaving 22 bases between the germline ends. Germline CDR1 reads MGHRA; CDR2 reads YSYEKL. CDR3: CASSQGPAVGVREKLFF. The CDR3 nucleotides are TGCGCCAGCAGCCAGGGGCCCGCGGTGGGGGTCCGCGAAAAACTGTTTTTT.

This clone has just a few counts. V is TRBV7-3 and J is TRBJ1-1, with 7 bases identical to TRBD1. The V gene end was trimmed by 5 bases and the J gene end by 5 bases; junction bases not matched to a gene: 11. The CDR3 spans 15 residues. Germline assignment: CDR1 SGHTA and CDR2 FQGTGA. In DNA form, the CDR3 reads TGTGCCAGCAGCCCTGCGACAGGGCCCGGAACTGAAGCTTTCTTT. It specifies CASSPATGPGTEAFF. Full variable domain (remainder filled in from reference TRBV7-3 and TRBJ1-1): GAGVSQTPSNKVTEKGKYVELRCDPISGHTALYWYRQSLGQGPEFLIYFQGTGAADDSGLPNDRFFAVRPEGSVSTLKIQRTERGDSAVYLCASSPATGPGTEAFFGQGTRLTVV.

The CDR3 nucleotides read TGTGCCAGCAGCCTTCAGGGTGGGGGTAGCTATGGCTACACCTTC. Protein: CASSLQGGGSYGYTF. This chain links TRBV7-3 with TRBJ1-2, with D maybe TRBD1 (5 bases). Germline V gene sequence: CDR1 SGHTA, CDR2 FQGTGA. This CDR3 comprises 15 residues. Trimming pared 5 bases from V and 4 bases from J, leaving 17 bases between.

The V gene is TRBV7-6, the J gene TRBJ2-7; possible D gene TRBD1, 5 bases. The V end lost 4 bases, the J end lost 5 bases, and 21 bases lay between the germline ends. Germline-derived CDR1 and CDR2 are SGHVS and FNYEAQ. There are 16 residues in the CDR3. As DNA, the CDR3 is TGTGCCAGCAGCTCCGGAAGTCGGACACTGCAAGACGAGCAGTACTTC. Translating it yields CASSSGSRTLQDEQYF.

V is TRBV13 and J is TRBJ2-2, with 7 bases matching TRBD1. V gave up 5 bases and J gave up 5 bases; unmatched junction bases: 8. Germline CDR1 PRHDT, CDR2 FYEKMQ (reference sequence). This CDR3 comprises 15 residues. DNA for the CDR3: TGTGCCAGCAGCCTACCAGGGGGTCGTACCGGGGAGCTGTTTTTT. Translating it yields CASSLPGGRTGELFF. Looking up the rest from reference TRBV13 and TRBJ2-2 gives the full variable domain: AAGVIQSPRHLIKEKRETATLKCYPIPRHDTVYWYQQGPGQDPQFLISFYEKMQSDKGSIPDRFSAQQFSDYHSELNMSSLELGDSALYFCASSLPGGRTGELFFGEGSRLTVL.